A single sample is the source of the 18 T cell receptor beta chains below, sequenced in a study of T cells in Graves' hyperthyroidism and ophthalmopathy (dated by TCRdb to the late 2010s). The method was multiplex PCR. The sample was run on an Illumina HiSeq 2000. The TCR beta CDR3 regions were amplified from the RNA transcripts. For the first round of RT-PCR on the TCR CDR3, the HTBI primer set was used together with the Qiagen OneStep RT-PCR kit. TCRdb trimmed the raw reads at Q25, called clones with MiXCR and kept productive beta chains. Every entry covers one CDR3 protein and lists the most common genes and DNA from its rows. The sample includes over 650,000 distinct CDR3 sequences, with over 15% observed a single time. The ten largest clonotypes hold under 10% of the sample. Sequenced sample: blood. These receptors were obtained from a man between 18 and 29 years old with Graves' hyperthyroidism.

The J gene is TRBJ2-7, the V gene TRBV7-9; 14 nucleotides align to TRBD2. Germline loops: CDR1 SEHNR, CDR2 FQNEAQ (reference sequence). The CDR3 is 18 amino acids. The junction had 8 bases not matched to a gene; V was cut back by 0 bases and J by 4 bases. The CDR3 nucleotides are TGTGCCAGCAGCTTAGCGCTGGGAAGACTAGCGGGAGGGTACGAGCAGTACTTC. Translation gives CASSLALGRLAGGYEQYF.

The chain recombines TRBV25-1 with TRBJ2-5, with D perhaps being TRBD1 or TRBD2 (6 bases each). Trimming took 2 bases from V and 7 from J, leaving 17 bases between them. CDR1 MGHDK and CDR2 SYGVNS come from the germline V gene. This CDR3 is 15 amino acids long. CDR3: CASSEGGTQGGTQYF. CDR3 bases: TGTGCCAGCAGTGAAGGGGGGACACAGGGAGGGACCCAGTACTTC.

This clonotype was seen ten or more times. The genes are TRBV11-2 and TRBJ2-7; D could derive from TRBD1 or TRBD2 (6 bases each). V was shortened by 6 bases and J by 6 bases, with 12 bases between the two germline ends. Looked up from germline, CDR1 is SGHAT and CDR2 is FQNNGV. The CDR3 is 12 amino acids. The CDR3 coding sequence is TGTGCCAGCAGTCCACAGGGAGGCGAGCAGTACTTC. Encoded protein: CASSPQGGEQYF.

V is TRBV5-6 and J is TRBJ2-3, with TRBD1 as a possible D gene (6 bases). The V and J ends lost 1 base and 4 bases respectively, with 19 bases between them. Germline V gene sequence: CDR1 SGHDT, CDR2 YYEEEE. The CDR3 is made up of 17 amino acids. The CDR3 here is CASSLNQGPLWADTQYF. The CDR3 nucleotides read TGTGCCAGCAGCTTGAACCAGGGGCCCCTTTGGGCAGATACGCAGTATTTT.

The sample holds a few counts of this clonotype. V is TRBV4-1 and J is TRBJ1-6; D might be TRBD1 (5 bases). The V end lost 0 bases, the J end lost 6 bases, and 9 bases lay between the germline ends. CDR1 is MGHRA, CDR2 YSYEKL, per germline. The CDR3 is 15 amino acids. The CDR3, as DNA: TGCGCCAGCAGCCAAGATTGGGACGTTAATTCACCCCTCCACTTT. Its protein product is CASSQDWDVNSPLHF.

This clonotype appeared a few times. This chain joins TRBV4-2 and TRBJ2-1; 11 bases agree with TRBD2. Germline loops: CDR1 LGHNA, CDR2 YNFKEQ. V dropped 1 base and J dropped 2; count of bases not matched to a gene: 4. The CDR3 runs to 17 residues. CDR3 nucleotide sequence: TGTGCCAGCAGCCAAGCTGTTAGCGGGAGGGCCTACAATGAGCAGTTCTTC. Protein sequence: CASSQAVSGRAYNEQFF.

This chain uses TRBV20-1 with TRBJ1-5, with 8 nucleotides matching TRBD1. This CDR3 region has 19 residues. V shed 5 bases and J 0 bases; nucleotides not matched to a gene: 18. Germline V lookup: CDR1 DFQATT, CDR2 SNEGSKA (reference sequence). For the CDR3, the DNA is TGCAGTGCTCCACCCCTGACAGGGGCGTCGACTTATAGCAATCAGCCCCAGCATTTT. Residues: CSAPPLTGASTYSNQPQHF.

The chain carries TRBV5-1 and TRBJ2-1; 9 bases are shared with TRBD2. CDR1 SGHRS and CDR2 YFSETQ come from the germline V gene. J lost 9 bases, V lost 3 bases, and 7 bases had no gene match. CDR3 length: 14 residues. CDR3 sequence: CASSWREGLSEQFF. The CDR3 nucleotides are TGCGCCAGCAGCTGGCGGGAGGGCCTTAGTGAGCAGTTCTTC.

To note about this clonotype: The junction shows a germline mismatch at one end, possibly a read error. The V and J genes are TRBV19 and TRBJ2-1, with TRBD1 matching 8 bases. Germline loops: CDR1 LNHDA, CDR2 SQIVND (reference sequence). The length of the CDR3 is 16 residues. The CDR3: CTSSISDRGYYNEQFF. In nucleotides, the CDR3 is TGTACCAGTAGTATATCCGACAGGGGCTACTACAATGAGCAGTTCTTC.

This chain joins TRBV7-8 and TRBJ2-7; perhaps TRBD2 as D (5 bases). The germline gives CDR1 SGHVS, CDR2 FQNEAQ. The CDR3 loop spans 12 amino acids. V was trimmed by 5 bases and J by 3 bases, leaving 8 bases between them. The CDR3 spells CASSRTVYEQYF. The DNA for the CDR3 is TGTGCCAGCAGCCGGACTGTCTACGAGCAGTACTTC. The whole variable domain, remainder taken from reference TRBV7-8 and TRBJ2-7, is GAGVSQSPRYKVAKRGQDVALRCDPISGHVSLFWYQQALGQGPEFLTYFQNEAQLDKSGLPSDRFFAERPEGSVSTLKIQRTQQEDSAVYLCASSRTVYEQYFGPGTRLTVT.

This clonotype came up many times. The rearrangement links TRBV6-1 to TRBJ2-7, with TRBD2 as a possible D gene (5 bases). The CDR3 loop spans 14 amino acids. With 11 bases removed from V and 2 bases from J, the gap between germline ends came to 19 bases. Per the germline V gene, CDR1 is MNHNS and CDR2 is SASEGT. The CDR3 DNA reads as TGTGCCTCCAAAATAGGGCTAGCCGCCTACGAGCAGTACTTC. Translation: CASKIGLAAYEQYF.

This clonotype has at least ten counts. The chain recombines TRBV3-1 with TRBJ1-1, with D uncertain. This CDR3 is 15 amino acids long. The V gene lost 0 bases and the J gene lost 1 base, with 9 bases spanning the gap. Germline lookup yields CDR1 LGHDT and CDR2 YNNKEL (reference sequence). In nucleotides, the CDR3 is TGTGCCAGCAGCCAAGAGTATCTGGCGAACACTGAAGCTTTCTTT. Translation gives CASSQEYLANTEAFF.

This clonotype has only a few counts. The chain has TRBV6-1 and TRBJ2-1; no clear D. Trimming took 4 bases from V and 4 from J, leaving 8 bases between them. In germline, CDR1 is MNHNS, CDR2 SASEGT. The CDR3 runs 13 residues. The CDR3: CASSVSPYNEQFF. In DNA, the CDR3 is TGTGCCAGCAGTGTGTCCCCTTACAATGAGCAGTTCTTC.

As concerns this clonotype: One end of the junction varies from germline; a read error may be responsible. The rearrangement links TRBV3-1 to TRBJ2-3; D gene unclear. Germline CDR1 and CDR2: LGHDT and YNNKEL (reference sequence). This CDR3 has 15 residues. The CDR3 reads CAGSADIPSTDTQYF. CDR3 bases: TGTGCCGGCAGCGCCGATATCCCTAGCACAGATACGCAGTATTTT.

This clonotype was detected many times. V usage is TRBV7-3 and J usage is TRBJ2-3; 9 bases are a match to TRBD2. This CDR3 has 18 residues. Germline V gene data show CDR1 as SGHTA and CDR2 as FQGTGA. V gave up 0 bases and J gave up 2 bases; unmatched junction bases: 9. CDR3 protein: CASSLTPLAGQNTDTQYF. CDR3 in DNA: TGTGCCAGCAGCTTAACCCCGCTAGCGGGACAAAACACAGATACGCAGTATTTT.

In this sample, this clonotype turned up many times. The chain links TRBV20-1 to TRBJ1-2, with D unresolved. CDR1 is DFQATT and CDR2 is SNEGSKA in the germline V gene (reference sequence). V lost 1 base to trimming and J lost 2 bases, with 17 bases between them. CDR3 length equals 16 residues. CDR3 DNA sequence: TGCAGTGCTAGAGGCTTGGGCCGGGATTGGAACTATGGCTACACCTTC. As protein: CSARGLGRDWNYGYTF.

The V call is TRBV7-8, the J call TRBJ1-4; D remains unclear. The CDR3 runs to 14 residues. Germline V gene data show CDR1 as SGHVS and CDR2 as FQNEAQ. Deletions cut 0 bases from V and 12 bases from J, with 14 bases between. The CDR3 loop reads CASSLALIGEELFF. The CDR3 bases are TGTGCCAGCAGCTTAGCTCTTATCGGGGAAGAACTGTTTTTT.

In this sample, this clonotype turned up a few times. The V and J genes are TRBV11-2 and TRBJ2-7, with TRBD1 identical over 7 bases. This CDR3 is built from 16 residues. Germline V gene sequence: CDR1 SGHAT, CDR2 FQNNGV. V gave up 1 base and J gave up 5 bases; unmatched junction bases: 11. The CDR3 loop is CASSLGFSSTGDEQYF. The CDR3 coding sequence is TGTGCCAGCAGCTTAGGCTTCAGCTCAACAGGGGACGAGCAGTACTTC.